This entry is about one TCR beta chain. Its antigen is unidentified. The ends lost 0 bases at V and 1 base at J; junction bases unmatched: 7. In germline, CDR1 is MNHEY, CDR2 SMNVEV (reference sequence). This CDR3 is built from 17 residues. This entry is derived from a study of shared clonotypes between healthy human individuals. Study-wide background: The donors, two women and a few men, were aged 18 to 49.

Sequenced by immunoSEQ multiplex PCR; TCRdb stores in-frame clones only, minus some. The sample contains 950,000 to 1,300,000 clones, roughly 70% of which appear only once. Study-level findings and limits: Of the naive CD4 clonotypes, around 5% were shared across a handful of donors.

The chain employs TRBV27 and TRBJ2-7; 9 nucleotides match TRBD1. The TCR was taken from a man aged 18 to 35 in good health. The sequenced sample was memory CD4+ T cells sorted from blood. Subset specified: CD45RA-negative fraction. The CDR3 region is CASSLSNAGTGSYEQYF. The CDR3 DNA follows: TGTGCCAGCAGTTTATCGAATGCCGGGACAGGGTCCTACGAGCAGTACTTC.